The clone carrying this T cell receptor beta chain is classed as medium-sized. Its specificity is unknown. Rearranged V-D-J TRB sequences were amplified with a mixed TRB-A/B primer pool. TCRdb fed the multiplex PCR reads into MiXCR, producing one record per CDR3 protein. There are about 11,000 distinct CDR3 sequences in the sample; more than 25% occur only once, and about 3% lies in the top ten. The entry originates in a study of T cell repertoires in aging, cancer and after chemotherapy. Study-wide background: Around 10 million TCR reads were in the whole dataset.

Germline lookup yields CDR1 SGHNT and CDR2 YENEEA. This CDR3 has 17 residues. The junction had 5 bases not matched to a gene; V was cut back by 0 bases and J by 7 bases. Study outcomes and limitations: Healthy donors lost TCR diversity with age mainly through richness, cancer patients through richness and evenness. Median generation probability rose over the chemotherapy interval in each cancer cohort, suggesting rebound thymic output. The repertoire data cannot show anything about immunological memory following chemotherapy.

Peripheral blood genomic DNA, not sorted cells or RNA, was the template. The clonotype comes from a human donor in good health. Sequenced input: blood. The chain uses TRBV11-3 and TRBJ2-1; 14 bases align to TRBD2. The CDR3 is CASSLEGLAGVDNEQFF. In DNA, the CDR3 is TGTGCCAGCAGCTTAGAGGGACTAGCGGGAGTTGATAATGAGCAGTTCTTC.